This T cell receptor beta chain was sequenced during a study of T cell changes during pregnancy in multiple sclerosis. Produced via immunoSEQ multiplex PCR; TCRdb's table is partial and in-frame only. The sample consists of 50,000 to 55,000 clones, about 93% of them appearing once. Turning to this clone: The same CDR3 also results from other DNA sequences found in this sample.

The CDR3 contains 13 residues. Germline V gives CDR1 SGHRS, CDR2 YFSETQ. V dropped 4 bases and J dropped 5; count of bases not matched to a gene: 4. The TCR comes from a female donor with multiple sclerosis, enrolled in a pregnancy study. Material: CD4+ T cells from peripheral blood mononuclear cells, obtained in the third trimester of pregnancy. V is TRBV5-1 and J is TRBJ1-2; 8 bases agree with TRBD1. The CDR3 reads CASSLDRVYGYTF. The CDR3 DNA sequence: TGCGCCAGCAGCCTGGACAGGGTTTATGGCTACACCTTC.